The count of the clone carrying this T cell receptor (beta chain) is one. Its specificity is unknown. The sample's time point: newly diagnosed, previously untreated cHL patient sample. Investigators turned to newly diagnosed, untreated classical Hodgkin lymphoma PBMCs for comparison. V gave up 2 bases and J gave up 4 bases; unmatched junction bases: 5. Germline values: CDR1 ENHRY, CDR2 SYGVKD. The CDR3 loop spans 16 amino acids. This sample is part of a study of PD-1 blockade in classical Hodgkin lymphoma. Study findings and constraints: Reports indicated that newly diagnosed patients had lower baseline TCR diversity than healthy donors did. Repertoire difference causes, possibly disease activity or prior therapy, remain undefined.

TCRdb's table, derived via immunoSEQ multiplex PCR, lists solely in-frame clones and lacks some. The sample includes roughly 34,000 clones, 94% of them seen just once. Specimen: peripheral blood mononuclear cells (PBMCs). The chain couples TRBV10-3 to TRBJ2-2, with 9 bases fitting TRBD2. This TCR was recovered from a human donor with classical Hodgkin lymphoma. The CDR3 here is CAISEQAGGLTGELFF. CDR3 coding DNA: TGTGCCATCAGTGAGCAAGCGGGAGGCCTCACCGGGGAGCTGTTTTTT.